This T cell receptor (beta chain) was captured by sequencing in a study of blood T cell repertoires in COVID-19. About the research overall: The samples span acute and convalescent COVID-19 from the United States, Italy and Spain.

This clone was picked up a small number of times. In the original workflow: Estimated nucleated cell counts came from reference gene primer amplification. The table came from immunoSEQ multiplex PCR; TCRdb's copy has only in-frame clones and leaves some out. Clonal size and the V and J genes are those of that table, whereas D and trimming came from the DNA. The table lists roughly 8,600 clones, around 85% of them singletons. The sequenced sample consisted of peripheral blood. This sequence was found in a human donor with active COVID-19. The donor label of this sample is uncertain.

CDR3 bases: TGTGCCAGCAGCTTAGATATATCCGGACAAGTCTATGGCTACACCTTC. Amino acids: CASSLDISGQVYGYTF. The V call is TRBV11-2, the J call TRBJ1-2, with D possibly TRBD1 on 5 matching bases. The V end lost 0 bases, the J end lost 4 bases, and 15 bases lay between the germline ends. The germline V gene encodes CDR1 SGHAT and CDR2 FQNNGV. The CDR3 totals 16 residues.